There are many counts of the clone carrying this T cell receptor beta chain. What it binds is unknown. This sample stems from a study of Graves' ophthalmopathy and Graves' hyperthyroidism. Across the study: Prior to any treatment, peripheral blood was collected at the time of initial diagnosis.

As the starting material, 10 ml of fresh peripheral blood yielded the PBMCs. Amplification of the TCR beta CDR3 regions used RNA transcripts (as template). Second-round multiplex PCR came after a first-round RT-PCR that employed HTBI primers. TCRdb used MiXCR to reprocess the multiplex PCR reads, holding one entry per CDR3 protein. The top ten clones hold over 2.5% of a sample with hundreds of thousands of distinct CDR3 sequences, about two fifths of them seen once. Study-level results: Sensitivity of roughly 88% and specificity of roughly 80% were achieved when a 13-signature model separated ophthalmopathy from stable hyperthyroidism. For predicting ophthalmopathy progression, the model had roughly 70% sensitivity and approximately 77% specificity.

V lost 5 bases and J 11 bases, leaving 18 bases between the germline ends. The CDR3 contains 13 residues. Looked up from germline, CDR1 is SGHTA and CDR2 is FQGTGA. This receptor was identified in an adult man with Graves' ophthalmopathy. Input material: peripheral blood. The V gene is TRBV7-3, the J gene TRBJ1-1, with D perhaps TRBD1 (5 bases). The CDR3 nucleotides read TGTGCCAGCAGCGTAGGGGAATGGCGGAGGGCTTTCTTT. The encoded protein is CASSVGEWRRAFF.